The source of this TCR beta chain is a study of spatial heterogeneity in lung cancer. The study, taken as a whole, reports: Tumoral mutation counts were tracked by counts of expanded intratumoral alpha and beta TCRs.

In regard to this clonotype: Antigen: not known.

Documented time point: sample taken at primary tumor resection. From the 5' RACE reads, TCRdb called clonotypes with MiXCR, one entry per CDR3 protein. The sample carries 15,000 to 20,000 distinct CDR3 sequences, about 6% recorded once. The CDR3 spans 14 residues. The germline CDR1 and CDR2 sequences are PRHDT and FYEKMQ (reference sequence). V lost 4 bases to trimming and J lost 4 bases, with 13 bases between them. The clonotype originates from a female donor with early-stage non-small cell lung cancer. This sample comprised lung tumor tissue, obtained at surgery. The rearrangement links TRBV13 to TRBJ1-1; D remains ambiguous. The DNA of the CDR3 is TGTGCCAGCAGCTCCCCTCTCTACCTCACTGAAGCTTTCTTT. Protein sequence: CASSSPLYLTEAFF.